This T cell receptor beta chain was captured by sequencing in a study of blood T cells in healthy people across ages. A J-beta primer mix and a sample-barcoded 5' primer were used in a second PCR of about 7 to 12 cycles. TCRdb passed the 5' RACE reads through MiXCR, listing each CDR3 protein once. The table lists 750,000 to 950,000 distinct CDR3 sequences, 40% to 65% of them singletons. Trimming took 6 bases from V and 5 from J, leaving 17 bases between them. The germline V gene encodes CDR1 DFQATT and CDR2 SNEGSKA (reference sequence). The CDR3 sequence is 14 residues long. This clonotype was sampled from a man older than 75 in good health. The chain links TRBV20-1 to TRBJ2-1; D is possibly TRBD1 or TRBD2 (7 bases each). The sequenced sample was blood. The CDR3 loop reads CSATSGGGNNEQFF. The DNA for the CDR3 is TGCAGTGCCACTTCAGGGGGGGGAAACAATGAGCAGTTCTTC.